This TCR beta chain originates from a study of graft-versus-host responses after intestinal transplantation. Study background: Multivisceral, liver-intestinal, or isolated intestinal grafts were transplanted into recipients.

Notes on this clone: Its antigen is unknown.

Profiled with immunoSEQ multiplex PCR; TCRdb holds only in-frame clones, not every one. The sample lists roughly 100,000 clones, approximately 84% seen once, with roughly 0.9% in the top ten. Losses at the gene ends were 4 bases for V and 5 bases for J; bases not matched to a gene: 7. The CDR3 spans 15 residues. Germline CDR1 reads MGHRA; CDR2 reads YSYEKL. General study results and limits: Allografts of one patient group, those with graft-donor T cell macrochimerism, had high graft-versus-host to host-versus-graft clonal ratios. Recipient marrow showed GvH clones, some seen first in ileum or blood. Among circulating GvH clones, peak levels were associated with early post-transplant declines in HvG clones.

This TCR came from a human donor who received an intestinal transplant. Sequenced here: unstimulated CD4+ T cells sorted from spleen or lymph node cells, sampled before intestinal transplant. The rearrangement uses TRBV4-1 and TRBJ2-5; 10 bases align to TRBD2. This chain's CDR3 is CASSRTGLAKETQYF. The CDR3 DNA sequence: TGCGCCAGCAGCCGAACGGGACTAGCGAAGGAGACCCAGTACTTC.